This TCR beta chain was found in a study of cytomegalovirus exposure and HLA in healthy donors. Study overall: In terms of ancestry, the Caucasian-associated cluster contained about 80% of the roughly 400 genotyped donors. Findings of the study overall: As was reported, the HLA-A and HLA-B alleles of most subjects were accurately predicted from TCR beta sequences. In a later analysis, CMV-associated beta chains were mostly HLA-associated, it appeared.

Primers included in the PCR were 60 Vbeta and 13 Jbeta primers. As processed by the authors: In a later analysis, 8.5 million to 14 million of 60 million to 80 million unique beta chains occurred in at least two donors. Clones were sequenced by immunoSEQ multiplex PCR, and TCRdb holds only the in-frame ones, with some missing. Clonal size and the V and J genes are those of that table, whereas D and trimming came from the DNA. The top ten hold approximately 2.1% of the sample, which has under 200,000 clones, around three quarters seen once. V was clipped by 0 bases and J by 4 bases, with 9 bases between them. The CDR3 length is 14 residues. Germline CDR1 reads ENHRY; CDR2 reads SYGVKD. This clone has only one observation. Its antigen is not known.

This chain joins TRBV10-3 and TRBJ1-1; no clear D. The TCR originated in a man under 40 in good health and CMV-seronegative. The sample was PBMCs. CDR3 sequence reads: CAISESFPRTEAFF. The CDR3 coding sequence is TGTGCCATCAGTGAGTCGTTCCCCCGCACTGAAGCTTTCTTT.